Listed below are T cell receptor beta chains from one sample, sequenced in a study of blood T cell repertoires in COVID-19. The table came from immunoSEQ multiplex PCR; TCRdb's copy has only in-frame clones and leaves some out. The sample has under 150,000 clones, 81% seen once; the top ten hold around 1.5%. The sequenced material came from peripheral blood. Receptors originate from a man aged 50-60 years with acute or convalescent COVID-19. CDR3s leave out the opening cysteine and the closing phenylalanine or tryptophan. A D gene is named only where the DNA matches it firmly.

CDR3aa: ASSEGGGRNNEQF
v_gene: TRBV2
d_gene: NA

CDR3aa: ASSESFDEQY
v_gene: TRBV5-1
d_gene: NA

CDR3aa: ASSHTQGLGSTDTQY
v_gene: TRBV3-1/TRBV3-2
d_gene: TRBD2

CDR3aa: ASSYPGGETYGYT
v_gene: TRBV2
d_gene: TRBD1

CDR3aa: ASSVWTSGGGGELF
v_gene: TRBV7-3
d_gene: TRBD2

CDR3aa: ASSLGGAPREQY
v_gene: TRBV28
d_gene: NA

CDR3aa: AISGEAGNEQF
v_gene: TRBV10-3
d_gene: NA

CDR3aa: ASSWTGEGSPLH
v_gene: TRBV5-4
d_gene: TRBD1

CDR3aa: ASSRTMSDTEAF
v_gene: TRBV19
d_gene: NA

CDR3aa: ASSVRGTTTDTQY
v_gene: TRBV10-1
d_gene: NA

CDR3aa: ARSLVSAGNTIY
v_gene: TRBV5-3
d_gene: NA

CDR3aa: ASSLFISGTGDGYT
v_gene: TRBV5-1
d_gene: TRBD1

CDR3aa: ASSFSDTGELF
v_gene: TRBV6-5
d_gene: NA

CDR3aa: ASSSSDTFSGYT
v_gene: TRBV6-6
d_gene: NA

CDR3aa: ASSAEGTDIYSNQPQH
v_gene: TRBV2
d_gene: TRBD1

CDR3aa: ASIFIGTGSYEQY
v_gene: TRBV6-5
d_gene: TRBD1

CDR3aa: ASREGGRLGTDTQY
v_gene: TRBV5-5
d_gene: TRBD2

CDR3aa: ASSKGTGNYNEQF
v_gene: TRBV19
d_gene: TRBD1

CDR3aa: ASSTGTAYQPQH
v_gene: TRBV6-6
d_gene: TRBD1

CDR3aa: ASSFDWGLAASTDTQY
v_gene: TRBV28
d_gene: TRBD2

CDR3aa: ASSGAGASTDTQY
v_gene: TRBV2
d_gene: NA

CDR3aa: ASSSPSGLRNSPLH
v_gene: TRBV7-2
d_gene: NA

CDR3aa: ASTSGQAVEKLF
v_gene: TRBV19
d_gene: TRBD1

CDR3aa: SVRQGGANTEAF
v_gene: TRBV29-1
d_gene: NA

CDR3aa: ASTRDLTGGTGELF
v_gene: TRBV19
d_gene: TRBD1

CDR3aa: ASSLGGPGPQH
v_gene: TRBV5-1
d_gene: NA

CDR3aa: ASSSAENRGYT
v_gene: TRBV27
d_gene: NA

CDR3aa: ASTSAGANVLT
v_gene: TRBV12-3/TRBV12-4
d_gene: NA

CDR3aa: ASSPRQTNNSPLH
v_gene: TRBV7-2
d_gene: NA

CDR3aa: ATSTQVGVKNIQY
v_gene: TRBV6-5
d_gene: NA

CDR3aa: ASRPFDRLNQPQH
v_gene: TRBV28
d_gene: NA

CDR3aa: ASSLTGPGFSEAF
v_gene: TRBV5-4
d_gene: NA

CDR3aa: ASSALRDRGMSYT
v_gene: TRBV19
d_gene: TRBD1

CDR3aa: ASSPEGQYSTDTQY
v_gene: TRBV5-5
d_gene: NA

CDR3aa: ATSDRGGYT
v_gene: TRBV24-1
d_gene: NA

CDR3aa: ASSPPSATNEKLF
v_gene: TRBV18
d_gene: NA

CDR3aa: ASSQERGQPQH
v_gene: TRBV4-1
d_gene: NA

CDR3aa: ASSTNQPQH
v_gene: TRBV6-5
d_gene: NA

CDR3aa: ASRGGGQGAYEQY
v_gene: TRBV28
d_gene: TRBD1

CDR3aa: ASSLTAGNTEAF
v_gene: TRBV3-1/TRBV3-2
d_gene: NA

CDR3aa: ASSPSGTGWDAYT
v_gene: TRBV3-1/TRBV3-2
d_gene: TRBD1

CDR3aa: ASSVDTGNNYGYT
v_gene: TRBV9
d_gene: NA

CDR3aa: ASRTGGTGELF
v_gene: TRBV6-5
d_gene: TRBD1

CDR3aa: ASSQATGEETQY
v_gene: TRBV4-2
d_gene: NA

CDR3aa: ASSLGQGESEKLF
v_gene: TRBV5-1
d_gene: NA

CDR3aa: ASSFTGGTREKLF
v_gene: TRBV5-6
d_gene: TRBD1

CDR3aa: ASSYSRQGFGTQY
v_gene: TRBV6-5
d_gene: NA

CDR3aa: AISDTGEVEKLF
v_gene: TRBV10-3
d_gene: TRBD1

CDR3aa: ASSEDRVSYGYT
v_gene: TRBV6-1
d_gene: NA

CDR3aa: ASSLSDTEAF
v_gene: TRBV5-5
d_gene: NA

CDR3aa: ASSVGENQPQH
v_gene: TRBV9
d_gene: NA

CDR3aa: ASSLVGQVHGYT
v_gene: TRBV7-2
d_gene: TRBD1

CDR3aa: ASSVGTPSSYEQY
v_gene: TRBV5-1
d_gene: NA

CDR3aa: ASSQDPGLMSSGNTIY
v_gene: TRBV3-1/TRBV3-2
d_gene: NA

CDR3aa: ATAAGPTGADTQY
v_gene: TRBV3-1/TRBV3-2
d_gene: TRBD1

CDR3aa: ASSLGGLAGAEETQY
v_gene: TRBV5-1
d_gene: TRBD2